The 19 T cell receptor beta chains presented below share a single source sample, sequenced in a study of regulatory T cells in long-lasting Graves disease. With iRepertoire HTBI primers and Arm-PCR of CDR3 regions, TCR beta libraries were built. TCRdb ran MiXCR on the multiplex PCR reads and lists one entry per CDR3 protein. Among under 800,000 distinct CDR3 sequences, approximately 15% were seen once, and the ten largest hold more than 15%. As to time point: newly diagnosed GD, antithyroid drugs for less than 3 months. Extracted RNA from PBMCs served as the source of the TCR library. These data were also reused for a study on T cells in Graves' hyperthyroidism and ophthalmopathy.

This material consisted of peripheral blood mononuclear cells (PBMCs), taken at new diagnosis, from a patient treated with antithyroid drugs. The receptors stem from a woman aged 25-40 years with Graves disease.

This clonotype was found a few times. The CDR3 here is CASSLEQATNEKLFF. For the CDR3, the DNA is TGTGCCAGCAGCTTGGAACAGGCAACTAATGAAAAACTGTTTTTT. This chain uses TRBV7-8 with TRBJ1-4; possible D gene TRBD1, 5 bases. V was shortened by 3 bases and J by 0 bases, with 8 bases between the two germline ends. CDR1 is SGHVS, CDR2 FQNEAQ, per germline. The CDR3 totals 15 residues.

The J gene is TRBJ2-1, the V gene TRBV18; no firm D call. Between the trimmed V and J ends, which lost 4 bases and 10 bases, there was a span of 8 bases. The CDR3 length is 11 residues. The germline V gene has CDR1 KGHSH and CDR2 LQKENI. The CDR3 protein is CASSLEPEQFF. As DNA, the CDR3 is TGTGCCAGCTCACTAGAACCGGAGCAGTTCTTC.

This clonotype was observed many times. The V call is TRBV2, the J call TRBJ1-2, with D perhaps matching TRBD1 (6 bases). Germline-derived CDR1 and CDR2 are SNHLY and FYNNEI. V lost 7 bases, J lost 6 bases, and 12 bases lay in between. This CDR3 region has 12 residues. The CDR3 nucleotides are TGTGCCAGCAAACAGGGTCTGGATGGCTACACCTTC. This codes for CASKQGLDGYTF.

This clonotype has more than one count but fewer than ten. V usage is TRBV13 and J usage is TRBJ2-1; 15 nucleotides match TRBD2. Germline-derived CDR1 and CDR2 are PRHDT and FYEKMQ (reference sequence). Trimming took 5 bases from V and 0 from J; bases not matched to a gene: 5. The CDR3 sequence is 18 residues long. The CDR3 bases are TGTGCCAGCAGCCCCGGGACTAGCGGGAGGCGCTCCTACAATGAGCAGTTCTTC. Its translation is CASSPGTSGRRSYNEQFF.

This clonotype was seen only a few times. CDR3 sequence (DNA): TGCAGTGCTAGTAGAGGAGATACGCAGTATTTT. It encodes CSASRGDTQYF. J is TRBJ2-3 and V is TRBV20-1; D remains ambiguous. This CDR3 has 11 residues. Trimming stripped 3 bases from V and 5 bases from J, with 6 bases between. Per the germline V gene, CDR1 is DFQATT and CDR2 is SNEGSKA (reference sequence).

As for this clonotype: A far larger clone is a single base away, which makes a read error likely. Here the CDR3 reads CVSRDGTGLRGTEAFF. CDR3 coding DNA: TGTGTCAGCAGAGACGGGACAGGGCTCCGCGGCACTGAAGCTTTCTTT. The chain carries TRBV6-5 and TRBJ1-1, with 9 bases fitting TRBD1. Germline-derived CDR1 and CDR2 are MNHEY and SVGAGI. This CDR3 spans 16 amino acids.

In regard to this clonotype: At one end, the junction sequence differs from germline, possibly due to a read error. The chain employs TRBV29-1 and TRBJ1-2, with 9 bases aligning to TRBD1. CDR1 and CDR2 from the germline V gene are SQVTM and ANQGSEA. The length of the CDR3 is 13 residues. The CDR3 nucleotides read TGCAGCCCCTTGGAAGGGACAGGGATCCCGGTCGCCTTC. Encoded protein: CSPLEGTGIPVAF.

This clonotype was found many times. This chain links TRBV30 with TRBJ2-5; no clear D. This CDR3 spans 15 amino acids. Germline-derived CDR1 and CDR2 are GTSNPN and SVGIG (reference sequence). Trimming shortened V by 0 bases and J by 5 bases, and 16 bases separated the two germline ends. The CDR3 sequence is CAWSVMYGIRETQYF. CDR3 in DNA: TGTGCCTGGAGTGTAATGTACGGTATTCGCGAGACCCAGTACTTC.

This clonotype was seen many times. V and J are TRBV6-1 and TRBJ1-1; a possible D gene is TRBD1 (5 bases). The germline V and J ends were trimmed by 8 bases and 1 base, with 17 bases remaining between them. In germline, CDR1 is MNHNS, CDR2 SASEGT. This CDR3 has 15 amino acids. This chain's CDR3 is CASFQGVEGNTEAFF. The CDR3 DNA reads TGTGCCAGCTTCCAGGGTGTCGAAGGGAACACTGAAGCTTTCTTT.

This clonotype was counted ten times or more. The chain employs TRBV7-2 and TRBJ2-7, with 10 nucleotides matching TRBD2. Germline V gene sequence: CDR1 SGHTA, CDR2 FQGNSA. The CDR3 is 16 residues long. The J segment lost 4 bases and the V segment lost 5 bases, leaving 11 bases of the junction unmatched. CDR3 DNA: TGTGCCAGCAGCCACCATTCTAGCGGGAGTAGGTACGAGCAGTACTTC. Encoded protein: CASSHHSSGSRYEQYF.

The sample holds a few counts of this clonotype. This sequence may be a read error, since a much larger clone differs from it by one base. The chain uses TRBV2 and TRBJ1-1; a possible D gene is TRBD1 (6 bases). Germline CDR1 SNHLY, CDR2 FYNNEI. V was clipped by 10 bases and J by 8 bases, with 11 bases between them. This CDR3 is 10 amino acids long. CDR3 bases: TGTGCCAACACAGGGTTAGAAGCTTTCTTT. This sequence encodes CANTGLEAFF. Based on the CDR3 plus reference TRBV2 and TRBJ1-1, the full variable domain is EPEVTQTPSHQVTQMGQEVILRCVPISNHLYFYWYRQILGQKVEFLVSFYNNEISEKSEIFDDQFSVERPDGSNFTLKIRSTKLEDSAMYFCANTGLEAFFGQGTRLTVV.

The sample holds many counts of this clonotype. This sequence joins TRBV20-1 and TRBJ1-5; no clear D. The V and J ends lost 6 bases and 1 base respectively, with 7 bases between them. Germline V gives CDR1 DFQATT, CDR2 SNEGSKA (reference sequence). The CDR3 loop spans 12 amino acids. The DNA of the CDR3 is TGCAGTGCAAGGCTAAGCAATCAGCCCCAGCATTTT. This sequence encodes CSARLSNQPQHF.

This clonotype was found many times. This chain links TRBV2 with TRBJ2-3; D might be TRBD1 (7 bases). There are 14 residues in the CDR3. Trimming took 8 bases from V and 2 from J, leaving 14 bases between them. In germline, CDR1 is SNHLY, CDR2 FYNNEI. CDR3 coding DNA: TGTGCCAGCGGCGGGACAGTAAACACAGATACGCAGTATTTT. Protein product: CASGGTVNTDTQYF.

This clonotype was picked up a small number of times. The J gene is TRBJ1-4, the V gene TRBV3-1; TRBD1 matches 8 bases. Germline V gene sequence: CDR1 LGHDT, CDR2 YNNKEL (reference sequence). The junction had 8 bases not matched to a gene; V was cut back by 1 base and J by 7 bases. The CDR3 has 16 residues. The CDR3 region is CASSQVPGGATEKLFF. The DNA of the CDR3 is TGTGCCAGCAGCCAAGTTCCAGGGGGCGCGACTGAAAAACTGTTTTTT. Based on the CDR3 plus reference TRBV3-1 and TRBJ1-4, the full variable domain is DTAVSQTPKYLVTQMGNDKSIKCEQNLGHDTMYWYKQDSKKFLKIMFSYNNKELIINETVPNRFSPKSPDKAHLNLHINSLELGDSAVYFCASSQVPGGATEKLFFGSGTQLSVL.

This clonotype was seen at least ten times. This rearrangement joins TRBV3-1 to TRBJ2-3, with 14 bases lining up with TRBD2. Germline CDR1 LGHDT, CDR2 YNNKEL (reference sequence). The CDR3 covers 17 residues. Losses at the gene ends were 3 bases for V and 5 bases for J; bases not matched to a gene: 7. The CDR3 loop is CASSHLGLAGAGDTQYF. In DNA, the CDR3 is TGTGCCAGCAGCCATCTGGGACTAGCGGGAGCGGGAGATACGCAGTATTTT.

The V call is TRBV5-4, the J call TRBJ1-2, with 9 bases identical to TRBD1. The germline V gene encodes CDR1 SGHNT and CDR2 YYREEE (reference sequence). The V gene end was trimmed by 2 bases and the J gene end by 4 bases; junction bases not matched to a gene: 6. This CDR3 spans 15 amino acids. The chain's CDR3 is CASSFLTGGSYGYTF. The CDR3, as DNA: TGTGCCAGCAGCTTCTTGACAGGGGGGTCCTATGGCTACACCTTC.

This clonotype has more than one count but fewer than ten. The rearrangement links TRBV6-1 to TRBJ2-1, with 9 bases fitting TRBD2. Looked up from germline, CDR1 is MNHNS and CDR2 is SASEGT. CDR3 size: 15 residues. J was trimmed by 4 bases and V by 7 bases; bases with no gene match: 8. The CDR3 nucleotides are TGTGCCAGCACTGCGAGGACTAGCGAATACAATGAGCAGTTCTTC. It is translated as CASTARTSEYNEQFF.

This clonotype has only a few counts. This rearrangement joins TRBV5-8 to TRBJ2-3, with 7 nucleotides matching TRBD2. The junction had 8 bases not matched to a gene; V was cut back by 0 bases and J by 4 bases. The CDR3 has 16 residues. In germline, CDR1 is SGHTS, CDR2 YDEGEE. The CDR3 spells CASSLVVSGGPDTQYF. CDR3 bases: TGTGCCAGCAGCTTGGTGGTCTCGGGAGGACCAGATACGCAGTATTTT.

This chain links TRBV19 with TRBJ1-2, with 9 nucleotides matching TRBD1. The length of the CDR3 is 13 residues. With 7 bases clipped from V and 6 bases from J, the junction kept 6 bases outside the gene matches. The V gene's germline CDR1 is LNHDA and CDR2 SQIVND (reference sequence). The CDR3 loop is CASKGTGYDGYTF. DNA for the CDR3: TGTGCCAGTAAGGGGACAGGGTATGATGGCTACACCTTC.